Included here is one T cell receptor (beta chain) sequence, with context. This specimen comes from a study of blood T cell repertoires in COVID-19. Study summary: Specimens from acute and convalescent COVID-19 originated in the United States, Italy and Spain. PBMCs, B-cell-depleted T cells, or T cells provided the cDNA or gDNA that made up the material.

The CDR3 covers 16 residues. CDR1 MDHEN and CDR2 SYDVKM come from the germline V gene. V was clipped by 7 bases and J by 3 bases; unmatched bases: 11. Original handling: The assay estimated nucleated cells by amplifying reference gene primers. Using immunoSEQ multiplex PCR, the repertoire was profiled, and TCRdb retains in-frame clones only, with some absent. That table furnishes V, J and clone size, whereas the DNA furnished D and trimming. The sample comprises 200,000 to 250,000 clones, roughly 85% of which are singletons, and 3% to 4% rests with the top ten. The sequence was collected from a young woman with acute or convalescent COVID-19. The material sequenced was peripheral blood. V usage is TRBV28 and J usage is TRBJ1-4; 7 nucleotides line up with TRBD1. The CDR3 loop reads CASTPLDRVANEKLFF. The CDR3 region has the DNA TGTGCCAGCACCCCCCTCGACAGGGTGGCTAATGAAAAACTGTTTTTT.